Sequencing of this T cell receptor beta chain was carried out in a study of OX40 agonist ivuxolimab in advanced cancers. A few counts support this clone. CDR3 length: 14 residues. J gave up 1 base and V 5 bases, and 2 bases lay outside the gene matches. Germline lookup yields CDR1 SNHLY and CDR2 FYNNEI. Measured with immunoSEQ multiplex PCR; TCRdb has only the in-frame clones, and not every one. The sample has about 63,000 clones, around 85% seen once. This TCR was recovered from an adult with an advanced solid tumor such as melanoma, head and neck, liver or kidney cancer. The chain combines TRBV2 with TRBJ2-1; 7 nucleotides agree with TRBD1. This sample comprised CD4+ or CD8+ T cells sorted from blood, obtained in a trial of the OX40 agonist ivuxolimab. The CDR3 coding sequence is TGTGCCAGCAGTCGGGACAGATCCTACAATGAGCAGTTCTTC. Amino acids: CASSRDRSYNEQFF. Full variable domain (remainder filled in from reference TRBV2 and TRBJ2-1): EPEVTQTPSHQVTQMGQEVILRCVPISNHLYFYWYRQILGQKVEFLVSFYNNEISEKSEIFDDQFSVERPDGSNFTLKIRSTKLEDSAMYFCASSRDRSYNEQFFGPGTRLTVL.